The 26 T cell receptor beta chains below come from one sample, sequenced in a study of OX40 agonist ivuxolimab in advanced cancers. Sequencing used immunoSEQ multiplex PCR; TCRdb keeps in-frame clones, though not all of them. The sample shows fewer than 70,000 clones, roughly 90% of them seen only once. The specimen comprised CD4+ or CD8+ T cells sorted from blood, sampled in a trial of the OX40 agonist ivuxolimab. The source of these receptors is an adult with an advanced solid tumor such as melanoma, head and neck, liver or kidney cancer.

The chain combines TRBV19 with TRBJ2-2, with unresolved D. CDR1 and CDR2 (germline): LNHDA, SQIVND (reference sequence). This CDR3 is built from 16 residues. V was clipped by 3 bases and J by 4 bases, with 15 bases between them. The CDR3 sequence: CASSIEAVYLTGELFF. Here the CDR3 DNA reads TGTGCCAGTAGTATTGAGGCAGTTTACCTCACCGGGGAGCTGTTTTTT.

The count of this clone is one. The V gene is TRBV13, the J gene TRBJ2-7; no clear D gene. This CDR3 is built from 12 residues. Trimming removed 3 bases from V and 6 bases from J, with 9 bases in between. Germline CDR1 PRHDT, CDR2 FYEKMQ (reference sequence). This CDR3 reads CASSFPRGEQYF. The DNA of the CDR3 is TGTGCCAGCAGCTTCCCTAGAGGCGAGCAGTACTTC.

CDR3 nucleotide sequence: TGTGCCAGCAGGTCTGCGGACGGAACGCCGTTTTTT. This gives the protein CASRSADGTPFF. The V and J genes are TRBV7-9 and TRBJ2-2; no firm D call. The CDR3 runs 12 residues. CDR1 and CDR2 (germline): SEHNR, FQNEAQ (reference sequence). Trimming stripped 6 bases from V and 16 bases from J, with 18 bases between.

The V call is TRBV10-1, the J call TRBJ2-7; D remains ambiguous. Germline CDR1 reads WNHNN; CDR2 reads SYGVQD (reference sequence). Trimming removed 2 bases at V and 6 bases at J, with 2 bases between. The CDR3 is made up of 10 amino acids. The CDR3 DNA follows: TGCGCCAGCAGTGAGAGCGAGCAGTACTTC. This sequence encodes CASSESEQYF.

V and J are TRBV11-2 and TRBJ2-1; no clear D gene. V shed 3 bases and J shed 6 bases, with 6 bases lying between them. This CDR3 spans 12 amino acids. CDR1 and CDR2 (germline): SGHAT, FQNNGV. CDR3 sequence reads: CASSFSGNEQFF. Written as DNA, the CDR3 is TGTGCCAGCAGCTTCTCGGGCAATGAGCAGTTCTTC.

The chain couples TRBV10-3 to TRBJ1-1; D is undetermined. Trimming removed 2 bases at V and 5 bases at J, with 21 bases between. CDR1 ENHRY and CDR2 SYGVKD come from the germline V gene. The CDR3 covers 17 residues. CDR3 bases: TGTGCCATCAGTGAGATAGACGCTTACTCCCGAAGGACTGAAGCTTTCTTT. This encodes CAISEIDAYSRRTEAFF.

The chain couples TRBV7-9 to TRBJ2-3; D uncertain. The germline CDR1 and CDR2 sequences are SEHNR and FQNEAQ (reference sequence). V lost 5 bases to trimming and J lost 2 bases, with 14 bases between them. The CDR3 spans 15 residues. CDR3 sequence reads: CASSKTRTNTDTQYF. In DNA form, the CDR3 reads TGTGCCAGCAGCAAAACGCGGACGAACACAGATACGCAGTATTTT.

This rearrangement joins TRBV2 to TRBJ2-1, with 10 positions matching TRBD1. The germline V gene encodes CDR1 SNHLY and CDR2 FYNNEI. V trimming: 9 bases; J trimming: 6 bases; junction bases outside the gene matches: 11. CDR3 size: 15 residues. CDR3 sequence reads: CASNSGTGVINEQFF. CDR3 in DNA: TGTGCCAGTAATTCCGGGACAGGGGTGATCAATGAGCAGTTCTTC.

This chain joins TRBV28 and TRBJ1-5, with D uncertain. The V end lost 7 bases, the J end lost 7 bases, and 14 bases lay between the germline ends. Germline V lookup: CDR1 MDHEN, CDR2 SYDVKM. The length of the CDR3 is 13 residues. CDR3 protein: CASIVGKDQPQHF. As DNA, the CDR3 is TGTGCCAGCATCGTGGGGAAGGACCAGCCCCAGCATTTT.

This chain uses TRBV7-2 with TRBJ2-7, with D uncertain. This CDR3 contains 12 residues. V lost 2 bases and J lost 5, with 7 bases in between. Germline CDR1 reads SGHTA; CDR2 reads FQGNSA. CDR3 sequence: CASSLWLDEQYF. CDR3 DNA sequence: TGTGCCAGCAGCTTATGGTTAGACGAGCAGTACTTC.

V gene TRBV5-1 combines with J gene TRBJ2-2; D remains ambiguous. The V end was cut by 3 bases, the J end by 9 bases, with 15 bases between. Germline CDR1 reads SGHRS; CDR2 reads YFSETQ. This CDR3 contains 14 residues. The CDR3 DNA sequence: TGCGCCAGCAGCTCGCGCCTAGACGGGTGGGAGCTGTTTTTT. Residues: CASSSRLDGWELFF.

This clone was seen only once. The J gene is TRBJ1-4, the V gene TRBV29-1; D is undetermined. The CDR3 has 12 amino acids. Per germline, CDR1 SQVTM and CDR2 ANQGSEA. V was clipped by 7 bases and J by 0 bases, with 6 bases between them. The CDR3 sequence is CSAGSTNEKLFF. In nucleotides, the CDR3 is TGCAGCGCGGGTTCAACTAATGAAAAACTGTTTTTT.

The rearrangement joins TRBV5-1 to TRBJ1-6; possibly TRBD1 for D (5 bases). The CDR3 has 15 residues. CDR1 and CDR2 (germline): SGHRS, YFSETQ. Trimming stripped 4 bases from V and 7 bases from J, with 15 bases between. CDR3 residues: CASSAPVGVNSPLHF. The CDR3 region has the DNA TGCGCCAGCAGCGCCCCGGTGGGGGTCAATTCACCCCTCCACTTT. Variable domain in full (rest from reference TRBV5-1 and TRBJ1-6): KAGVTQTPRYLIKTRGQQVTLSCSPISGHRSVSWYQQTPGQGLQFLFEYFSETQRNKGNFPGRFSGRQFSNSRSEMNVSTLELGDSALYLCASSAPVGVNSPLHFGNGTRLTVT.

The CDR3 sequence: CASSYGLGGSYEQYF. In DNA form, the CDR3 reads TGTGCCAGCAGTTACGGGCTGGGGGGATCCTACGAGCAGTACTTC. The rearrangement uses TRBV6-6 and TRBJ2-7; possible D gene TRBD2, 6 bases. V gave up 2 bases and J gave up 1 base, with 12 bases separating them. Germline lookup yields CDR1 MNHNY and CDR2 SVGAGI (reference sequence). CDR3 length: 15 residues.

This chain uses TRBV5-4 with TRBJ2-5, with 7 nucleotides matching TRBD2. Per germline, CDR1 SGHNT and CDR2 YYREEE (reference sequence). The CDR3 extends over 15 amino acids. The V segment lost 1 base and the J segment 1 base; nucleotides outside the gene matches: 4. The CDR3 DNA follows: TGTGCCAGCAGCTTGACGGGGAGGGGCCAAGAGACCCAGTACTTC. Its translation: CASSLTGRGQETQYF.

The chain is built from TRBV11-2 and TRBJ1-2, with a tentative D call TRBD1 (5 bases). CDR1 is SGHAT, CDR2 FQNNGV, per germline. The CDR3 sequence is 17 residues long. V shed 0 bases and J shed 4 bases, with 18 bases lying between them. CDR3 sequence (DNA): TGTGCCAGCAGCTTAGAGGTCGGGATGGGGGAAATCTATGGCTACACCTTC. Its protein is CASSLEVGMGEIYGYTF.

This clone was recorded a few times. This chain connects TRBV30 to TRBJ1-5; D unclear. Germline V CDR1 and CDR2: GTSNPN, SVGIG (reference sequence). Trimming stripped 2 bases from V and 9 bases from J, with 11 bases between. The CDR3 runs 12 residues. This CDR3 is CAWSRGNTPQHF. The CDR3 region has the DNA TGTGCCTGGAGTCGAGGGAATACGCCCCAGCATTTT. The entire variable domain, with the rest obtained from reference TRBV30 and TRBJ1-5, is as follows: SQTIHQWPATLVQPVGSPLSLECTVEGTSNPNLYWYRQAAGRGLQLLFYSVGIGQISSEVPQNLSASRPQDRQFILSSKKLLLSDSGFYLCAWSRGNTPQHFGDGTRLSIL.

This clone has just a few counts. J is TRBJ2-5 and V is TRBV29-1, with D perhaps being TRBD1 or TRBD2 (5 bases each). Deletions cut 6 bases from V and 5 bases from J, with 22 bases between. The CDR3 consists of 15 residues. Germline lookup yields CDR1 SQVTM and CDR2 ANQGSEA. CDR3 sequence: CSVPKKNRWGETQYF. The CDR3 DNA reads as TGCAGCGTCCCCAAAAAAAATCGGTGGGGGGAGACCCAGTACTTC.

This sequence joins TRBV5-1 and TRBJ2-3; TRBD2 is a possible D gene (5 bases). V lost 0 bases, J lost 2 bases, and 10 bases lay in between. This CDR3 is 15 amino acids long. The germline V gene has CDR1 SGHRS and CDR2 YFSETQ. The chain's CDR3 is CASSLDGVDTDTQYF. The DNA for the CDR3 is TGCGCCAGCAGCTTGGACGGGGTTGACACAGATACGCAGTATTTT.

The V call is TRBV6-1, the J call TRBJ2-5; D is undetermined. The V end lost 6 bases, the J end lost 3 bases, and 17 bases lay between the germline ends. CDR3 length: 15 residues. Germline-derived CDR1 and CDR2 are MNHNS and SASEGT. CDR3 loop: CASSLAMKWEETQYF. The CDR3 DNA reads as TGTGCCAGCAGCCTTGCCATGAAGTGGGAAGAGACCCAGTACTTC.

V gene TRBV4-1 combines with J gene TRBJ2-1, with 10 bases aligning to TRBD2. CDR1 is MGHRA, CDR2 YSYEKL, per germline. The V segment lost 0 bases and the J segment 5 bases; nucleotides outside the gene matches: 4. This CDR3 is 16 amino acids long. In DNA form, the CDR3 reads TGCGCCAGCAGCCAAGAAACCGGGACTAGCGACAATGAGCAGTTCTTC. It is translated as CASSQETGTSDNEQFF.

The CDR3 sequence: CASSRRMNTEAFF. CDR3 nucleotide sequence: TGTGCCAGCAGCCGTCGGATGAACACTGAAGCTTTCTTT. The rearrangement joins TRBV4-2 to TRBJ1-1; unclear D gene. Germline CDR1 is LGHNA and CDR2 is YNFKEQ. CDR3 size: 13 residues. V was clipped by 4 bases and J by 0 bases, with 6 bases between them.

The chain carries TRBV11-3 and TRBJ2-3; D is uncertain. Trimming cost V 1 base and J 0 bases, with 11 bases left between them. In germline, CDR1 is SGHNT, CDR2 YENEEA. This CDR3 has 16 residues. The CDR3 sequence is CASSLGVEWSTDTQYF. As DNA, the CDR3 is TGTGCCAGCAGCTTAGGGGTAGAGTGGAGCACAGATACGCAGTATTTT.

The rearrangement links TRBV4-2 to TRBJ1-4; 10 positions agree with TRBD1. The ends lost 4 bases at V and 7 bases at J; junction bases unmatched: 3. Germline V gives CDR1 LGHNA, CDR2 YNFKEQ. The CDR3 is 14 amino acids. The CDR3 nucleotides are TGTGCCAGCAGCCCGGGACAGGGGAGTGAAAAACTGTTTTTT. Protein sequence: CASSPGQGSEKLFF.

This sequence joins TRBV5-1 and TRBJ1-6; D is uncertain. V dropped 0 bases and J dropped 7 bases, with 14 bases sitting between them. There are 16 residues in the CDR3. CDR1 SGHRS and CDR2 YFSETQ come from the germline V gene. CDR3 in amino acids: CASSLDPLPENSPLHF. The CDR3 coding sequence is TGCGCCAGCAGCTTGGACCCCTTGCCTGAAAATTCACCCCTCCACTTT. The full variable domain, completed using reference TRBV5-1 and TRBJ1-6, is KAGVTQTPRYLIKTRGQQVTLSCSPISGHRSVSWYQQTPGQGLQFLFEYFSETQRNKGNFPGRFSGRQFSNSRSEMNVSTLELGDSALYLCASSLDPLPENSPLHFGNGTRLTVT.

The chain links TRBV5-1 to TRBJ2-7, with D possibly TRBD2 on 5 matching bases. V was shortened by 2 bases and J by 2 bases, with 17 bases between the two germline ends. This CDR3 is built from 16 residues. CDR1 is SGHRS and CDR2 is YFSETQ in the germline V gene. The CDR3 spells CASSLPRTLPTYEQYF. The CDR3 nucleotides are TGCGCCAGCAGCTTACCTCGGACTCTTCCTACCTACGAGCAGTACTTC.